The 26 T cell receptor beta chains given below trace back to one sample, sequenced in a study of T cell responses to AZD1222 COVID-19 vaccine. Data came from immunoSEQ multiplex PCR; TCRdb stores just in-frame clones and leaves some out. Of more than 100,000 clones listed, about 90% are singletons. The specimen was peripheral blood, collected on day 0 of AZD1222 vaccination. These receptors originate from an adult in good health.

V usage is TRBV28 and J usage is TRBJ1-3, with D unresolved. Trimming removed 7 bases from V and 1 base from J, with 11 bases in between. The CDR3 contains 14 residues. Germline-derived CDR1 and CDR2 are MDHEN and SYDVKM. CDR3 nucleotide sequence: TGTGCCAGCATTCGGGGAAATTCTGGAAACACCATATATTTT. Its translation is CASIRGNSGNTIYF.

The chain combines TRBV3-1 (or the pseudogene TRBV3-2) with TRBJ1-1; 7 bases line up with TRBD1. The V gene end was trimmed by 6 bases and the J gene end by 0 bases; junction bases not matched to a gene: 4. The germline V gene encodes CDR1 LGHDT and CDR2 YNNKEL (reference sequence). The CDR3 length is 14 residues. In DNA, the CDR3 is TGTGCCAGCAGGTCACAGGGGATGAACACTGAAGCTTTCTTT. This gives the protein CASRSQGMNTEAFF.

This clone was found once. The V and J genes are TRBV4-1 and TRBJ2-7; 8 nucleotides match TRBD2. This CDR3 is 17 amino acids long. CDR1 and CDR2 from the germline V gene are MGHRA and YSYEKL. V lost 2 bases and J lost 4; bases outside the gene matches: 13. The CDR3 sequence: CASSQILAPGGLYEQYF. CDR3 bases: TGCGCCAGCAGCCAAATACTAGCGCCGGGGGGGCTATACGAGCAGTACTTC.

The chain couples TRBV6-6 to TRBJ2-1; 14 bases agree with TRBD2. V trimming: 10 bases; J trimming: 9 bases; junction bases outside the gene matches: 8. CDR1 and CDR2 (germline): MNHNY, SVGAGI (reference sequence). This CDR3 is built from 14 residues. The CDR3 region is CATMGLAGAGEQFF. The CDR3 region has the DNA TGTGCCACCATGGGACTAGCGGGAGCAGGTGAGCAGTTCTTC.

This clone came up a few times. The chain has TRBV18 and TRBJ1-1, with D possibly being TRBD1 (5 bases). The CDR3 covers 12 residues. V was clipped by 1 base and J by 8 bases, with 8 bases between them. Per the germline V gene, CDR1 is KGHSH and CDR2 is LQKENI. The CDR3, as DNA: TGTGCCAGCTCACCACGCAGGGAGGAAGCTTTCTTT. Encoded protein: CASSPRREEAFF.

This chain connects TRBV19 to TRBJ1-1, with 7 bases lining up with TRBD1. Germline CDR1 LNHDA, CDR2 SQIVND (reference sequence). The V gene end was trimmed by 5 bases and the J gene end by 5 bases; junction bases not matched to a gene: 14. The CDR3 contains 16 residues. The CDR3 region is CASSLGTARLVTEAFF. Written as DNA, the CDR3 is TGTGCCAGTAGTCTCGGGACAGCCCGGCTGGTTACTGAAGCTTTCTTT.

V usage is TRBV25-1 and J usage is TRBJ2-1, with 7 bases identical to TRBD1. V lost 3 bases, J lost 3 bases, and 5 bases stayed unmatched. Germline loops: CDR1 MGHDK, CDR2 SYGVNS. This CDR3 spans 15 amino acids. The DNA for the CDR3 is TGTGCCAGCAGTGATTCCGGGACAGTCTACAATGAGCAGTTCTTC. Amino acid sequence: CASSDSGTVYNEQFF.

The rearrangement uses TRBV10-3 and TRBJ1-3; D remains unclear. This CDR3 is 13 amino acids long. Per the germline V gene, CDR1 is ENHRY and CDR2 is SYGVKD. The ends were cut back, 5 bases at V and 5 bases at J, with 10 bases in the middle. CDR3 coding DNA: TGTGCCATCAGTACGGTTGACAGAAACACCATATATTTT. Residues: CAISTVDRNTIYF.

This sequence joins TRBV7-2 and TRBJ2-7; 7 bases agree with TRBD2. Trimming removed 1 base from V and 3 bases from J; junction bases left unmatched: 6. Per the germline V gene, CDR1 is SGHTA and CDR2 is FQGNSA. The CDR3 has 15 residues. The DNA of the CDR3 is TGTGCCAGCAGCTTAGGGGCTAGCGGCCTCTACGAGCAGTACTTC. This encodes CASSLGASGLYEQYF. The full variable domain, with the rest looked up from reference TRBV7-2 and TRBJ2-7, is GAGVSQSPSNKVTEKGKDVELRCDPISGHTALYWYRQSLGQGLEFLIYFQGNSAPDKSGLPSDRFSAERTGGSVSTLTIQRTQQEDSAVYLCASSLGASGLYEQYFGPGTRLTVT.

The chain has TRBV7-9 and TRBJ2-1; D may match TRBD1 or TRBD2 (5 bases each). There are 15 residues in the CDR3. V shed 5 bases and J shed 0 bases, with 11 bases lying between them. CDR1 and CDR2 (germline): SEHNR, FQNEAQ (reference sequence). The CDR3 DNA sequence: TGTGCCAGCAGCCCCGCGAGGGGCTCCTACAATGAGCAGTTCTTC. This gives the protein CASSPARGSYNEQFF.

This clone was detected once. CDR3 coding DNA: TGTGCCAGCAGTGCTAGGACTAGCCTCCTGGAGACCCAGTACTTC. It encodes CASSARTSLLETQYF. The chain uses TRBV2 and TRBJ2-5; TRBD2 agrees at 8 bases. CDR1 is SNHLY and CDR2 is FYNNEI in the germline V gene. After removal of 4 bases from V and 5 bases from J, the junction contained 9 bases not matched to a gene. CDR3 size: 15 residues.

The J gene is TRBJ1-2, the V gene TRBV6-2 or TRBV6-3; D is unresolved. CDR3 size: 12 residues. Per germline, CDR1 MNHEY and CDR2 SVGEGT. Between the trimmed V and J ends, which lost 5 bases and 7 bases, there was a span of 11 bases. The CDR3 sequence is CASSGELAGYTF. Written as DNA, the CDR3 is TGTGCCAGCAGTGGAGAACTGGCTGGCTACACCTTC.

The rearrangement links TRBV27 to TRBJ2-7, with D unclear. Trimming stripped 3 bases from V and 4 bases from J, with 16 bases between. The germline gives CDR1 MNHEY, CDR2 SMNVEV (reference sequence). The CDR3 loop spans 15 amino acids. CDR3 loop: CASSFRVYGPYEQYF. The DNA of the CDR3 is TGTGCCAGCAGTTTTAGGGTATACGGTCCATACGAGCAGTACTTC.

CDR3 amino acids: CASSQDRIGQPQHF. CDR3 sequence (DNA): TGCGCCAGCAGCCAAGACAGGATCGGACAGCCCCAGCATTTT. This chain uses TRBV4-3 with TRBJ1-5; D is uncertain. Trimming pared 0 bases from V and 7 bases from J, leaving 10 bases between. This CDR3 region has 14 residues. Germline V CDR1 and CDR2: LGHNA, YSLEER.

The chain employs TRBV7-6 and TRBJ2-3, with D maybe TRBD1 (6 bases). The CDR3 runs 15 residues. Germline V gene sequence: CDR1 SGHVS, CDR2 FNYEAQ. The V end was cut by 2 bases, the J end by 5 bases, with 14 bases between. CDR3 residues: CASSLSPGVKDTQYF. CDR3 in DNA: TGTGCCAGCAGCTTAAGTCCAGGGGTTAAAGATACGCAGTATTTT.

This clone was seen a handful of times. The chain combines TRBV5-6 with TRBJ1-4; 7 bases line up with TRBD1. Germline loops: CDR1 SGHDT, CDR2 YYEEEE. This CDR3 spans 16 amino acids. V lost 2 bases, J lost 6 bases, and 10 bases stayed unmatched. The CDR3 nucleotides are TGTGCCAGCAGCTTTTATCCCGGGACAGTTGATGAAAAACTGTTTTTT. This sequence encodes CASSFYPGTVDEKLFF.

This chain uses TRBV7-2 with TRBJ1-2; 8 nucleotides match TRBD1. The CDR3 runs to 13 residues. CDR1 SGHTA and CDR2 FQGNSA come from the germline V gene. Germline trimming cut 2 bases from V and 6 bases from J; bases unmatched to any gene: 2. The CDR3 here is CASSLTGGDGYTF. The CDR3 DNA follows: TGTGCCAGCAGCTTAACAGGGGGGGATGGCTACACCTTC.

The chain is built from TRBV19 and TRBJ2-2, with 8 bases aligning to TRBD1. The germline V gene encodes CDR1 LNHDA and CDR2 SQIVND (reference sequence). V gave up 10 bases and J gave up 1 base; unmatched junction bases: 5. The CDR3 consists of 14 residues. CDR3 in amino acids: CATGDRGNTGELFF. For the CDR3, the DNA is TGTGCCACCGGAGACAGGGGGAACACCGGGGAGCTGTTTTTT.

V and J are TRBV5-1 and TRBJ2-5; D is undetermined. V was cut by 0 bases and J by 3 bases, with 15 bases left in between. This CDR3 region has 16 residues. The germline V gene encodes CDR1 SGHRS and CDR2 YFSETQ. CDR3 in DNA: TGCGCCAGCAGCTTGGCCATGGGTTTGGTTGAAGAGACCCAGTACTTC. Protein product: CASSLAMGLVEETQYF.

The V gene is TRBV12-3 or TRBV12-4, the J gene TRBJ1-1; no firm D call. There are 11 residues in the CDR3. V shed 3 bases and J shed 8 bases, with 7 bases lying between them. CDR3 sequence: CASSFALEAFF. The CDR3 bases are TGTGCCAGCAGTTTTGCCCTCGAAGCTTTCTTT.

This clone was observed a few times. The J gene is TRBJ2-5, the V gene TRBV5-1; 7 bases align to TRBD1. Germline V lookup: CDR1 SGHRS, CDR2 YFSETQ. This CDR3 is 17 amino acids long. V shed 5 bases and J 7 bases; nucleotides not matched to a gene: 20. The chain's CDR3 is CASRLNRDSLDLGTQYF. The CDR3 DNA reads as TGCGCCAGCAGACTCAACCGGGACAGTTTAGATTTGGGGACCCAGTACTTC.

The rearrangement joins TRBV29-1 to TRBJ1-6, with D tentatively TRBD1 (5 bases). The CDR3 totals 16 residues. V gave up 6 bases and J gave up 4 bases, with 19 bases separating them. Germline values: CDR1 SQVTM, CDR2 ANQGSEA. The CDR3 spells CSVHRGAPFYNSPLHF. The CDR3 DNA is TGCAGCGTGCATCGTGGGGCCCCGTTTTATAATTCACCCCTCCACTTT.

The chain couples TRBV24-1 to TRBJ1-1; no definite D call. Trimming left V 6 bases short and J 8 bases short, with 9 bases between. The CDR3 loop spans 11 amino acids. Per the germline V gene, CDR1 is KGHDR and CDR2 is SFDVKD. The CDR3: CATSQGTEAFF. CDR3 DNA: TGTGCCACCAGTCAAGGTACAGAAGCTTTCTTT.

The rearrangement links TRBV3-1 (or the pseudogene TRBV3-2) to TRBJ2-7, with 7 bases aligning to TRBD2. Germline values: CDR1 LGHDT, CDR2 YNNKEL (reference sequence). The CDR3 is 13 residues long. The ends lost 3 bases at V and 6 bases at J; junction bases unmatched: 5. As DNA, the CDR3 is TGTGCCAGCAGCCAGAGCCGCGGGGGCGAGCAGTACTTC. Translated, it gives CASSQSRGGEQYF.

As DNA, the CDR3 is TGTGCCAGCAGTCCCCTGGACAGCTCTGGAAACACCATATATTTT. This translates into CASSPLDSSGNTIYF. The rearrangement links TRBV6-5 to TRBJ1-3; maybe TRBD1 (6 bases). V was cut by 5 bases and J by 0 bases, with 11 bases left in between. This CDR3 is built from 15 residues. From germline, CDR1 is MNHEY and CDR2 SVGAGI.

V and J are TRBV24-1 and TRBJ2-5; TRBD2 is a possible D gene (5 bases). Germline values: CDR1 KGHDR, CDR2 SFDVKD. The CDR3 extends over 17 amino acids. The V end was cut by 3 bases, the J end by 1 base, with 17 bases between. This CDR3 reads CATSDPGPSAVQETQYF. CDR3 nucleotide sequence: TGTGCCACCAGTGATCCCGGGCCTTCAGCGGTCCAAGAGACCCAGTACTTC.